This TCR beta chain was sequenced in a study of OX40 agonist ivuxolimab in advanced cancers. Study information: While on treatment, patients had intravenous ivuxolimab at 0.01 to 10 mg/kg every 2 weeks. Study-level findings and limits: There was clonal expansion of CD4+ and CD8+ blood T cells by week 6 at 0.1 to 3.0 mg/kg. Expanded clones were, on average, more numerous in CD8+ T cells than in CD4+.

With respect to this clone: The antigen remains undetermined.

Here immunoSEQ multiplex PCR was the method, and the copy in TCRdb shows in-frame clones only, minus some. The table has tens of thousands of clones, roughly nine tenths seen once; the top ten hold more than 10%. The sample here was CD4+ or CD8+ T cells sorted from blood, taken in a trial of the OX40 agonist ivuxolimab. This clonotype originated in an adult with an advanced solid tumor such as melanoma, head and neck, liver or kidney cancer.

The CDR3 loop reads CASSAYSGHTYEQYF. CDR3 nucleotides: TGCGCCAGCAGCGCATATAGCGGCCATACCTACGAGCAGTACTTC. The rearrangement links TRBV4-1 to TRBJ2-7; D might be TRBD2 (6 bases). Germline CDR1 and CDR2: MGHRA and YSYEKL. V lost 5 bases, J lost 2 bases, and 16 bases lay in between. CDR3 length: 15 amino acids.